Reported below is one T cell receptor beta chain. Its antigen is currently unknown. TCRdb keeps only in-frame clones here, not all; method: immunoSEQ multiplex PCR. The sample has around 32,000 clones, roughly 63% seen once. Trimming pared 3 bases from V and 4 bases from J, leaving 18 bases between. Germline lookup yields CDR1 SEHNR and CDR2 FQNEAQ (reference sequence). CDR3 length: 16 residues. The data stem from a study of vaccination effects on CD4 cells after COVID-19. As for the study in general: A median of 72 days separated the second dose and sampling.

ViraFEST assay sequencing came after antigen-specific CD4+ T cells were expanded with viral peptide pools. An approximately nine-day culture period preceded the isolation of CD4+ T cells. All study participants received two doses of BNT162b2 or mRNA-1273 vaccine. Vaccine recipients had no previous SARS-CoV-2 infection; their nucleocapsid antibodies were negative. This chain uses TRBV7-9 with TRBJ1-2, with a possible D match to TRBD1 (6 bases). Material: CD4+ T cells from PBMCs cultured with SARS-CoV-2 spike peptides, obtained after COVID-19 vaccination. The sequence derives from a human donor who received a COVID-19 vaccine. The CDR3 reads CASSFPPQGGAYGYTF. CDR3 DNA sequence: TGTGCCAGCAGCTTCCCCCCACAGGGCGGTGCCTATGGCTACACCTTC.